This is a list of T cell receptor beta chains from one sample in a study of cytomegalovirus exposure and HLA in healthy donors. The protocol was immunoSEQ multiplex PCR, while the TCRdb copy is restricted to in-frame clones and leaves out a portion. The repertoire table contains 130,000 to 150,000 clones. The sequenced sample consisted of PBMCs. The receptors were gathered from a male donor in good health and CMV-seronegative. The CDR3 runs from the conserved cysteine through the conserved F or W. The order of the fields is clone size, J gene, V gene, D gene, CDR3 protein, CDR3 DNA. D genes are given only for firm matches. For some rows the clone size is stated as once, few or many, or as a class when expanded; others skip it.

>.|TRBJ1-1|TRBV4-3|.
CASSQDPGGDTEAFF
TGCGCCAGCAGCCAAGATCCAGGCGGGGACACTGAAGCTTTCTTT
>.|TRBJ2-7|TRBV18|.
CASSPPIPTGEQYF
TGTGCCAGCTCACCACCGATACCGACTGGGGAGCAGTACTTC
>.|TRBJ2-5|TRBV5-1|.
CASTLQETQYF
TGCGCCAGCACCCTACAAGAGACCCAGTACTTC
>.|TRBJ1-5|TRBV30|.
CACALNRESQPQHF
TGTGCCTGTGCCCTCAACAGGGAATCTCAGCCCCAGCATTTT
>.|TRBJ2-2|TRBV5-5|TRBD2
CASSLVAGALTGELFF
TGTGCCAGCAGCTTGGTAGCGGGGGCTCTTACCGGGGAGCTGTTTTTT
>.|TRBJ2-1|TRBV13|.
CASSVDPEAGEQFF
TGTGCCAGCAGCGTCGACCCGGAGGCGGGTGAGCAGTTCTTC
>.|TRBJ1-2|TRBV6-5|.
CASSYSPGTSYGYTF
TGTGCCAGCAGTTACTCGCCCGGGACTAGCTATGGCTACACCTTC
>.|TRBJ2-3|TRBV6-1|.
CASSVLVERDF
TGTGCCAGCAGTGTCCTAGTCGAGAGGGATTTT
>.|TRBJ1-2|TRBV29-1|.
CSASGGNSGYTF
TGCAGCGCCTCTGGGGGGAATAGTGGCTACACCTTC
>.|TRBJ2-1|TRBV11-1|TRBD2
CASSLTSIYNEQFF
TGTGCCAGCAGCTTGACTAGCATATACAATGAGCAGTTCTTC
>medium-sized|TRBJ2-7|TRBV7-9|.
CASSLGPGIRYF
TGTGCCAGCAGCTTAGGTCCCGGTATTCGGTACTTC
>.|TRBJ1-1|TRBV4-3|.
CASSQDHGGVNTEAFF
TGCGCCAGCAGCCAAGATCACGGAGGGGTGAACACTGAAGCTTTCTTT
>.|TRBJ2-1|TRBV27|.
CASSLSGGNEQFF
TGTGCCAGCAGTTTATCAGGGGGCAATGAGCAGTTCTTC
>.|TRBJ1-1|TRBV7-8|.
CASSKTGNTEAFF
TGTGCCAGCAGCAAGACAGGGAACACTGAAGCTTTCTTT
>.|TRBJ1-3|TRBV9|TRBD1
CASSVEGGRGNTIYF
TGTGCCAGCAGCGTAGAAGGGGGCCGTGGAAACACCATATATTTT
>.|TRBJ1-1|TRBV7-8|TRBD1
CASSRRTGGTEAFF
TGTGCCAGCAGTAGACGGACAGGGGGAACTGAAGCTTTCTTT
>.|TRBJ1-2|TRBV30|.
CAWSVGELGGYTF
TGTGCCTGGAGTGTAGGAGAGCTGGGTGGCTACACCTTC
>.|TRBJ2-4|TRBV6-1|TRBD1
CASGDRGIAKNIQYF
TGTGCCAGTGGAGACAGGGGAATAGCCAAAAACATTCAGTACTTC
>.|TRBJ1-5|TRBV6-5|.
CASGRQPQHF
TGTGCCAGCGGGAGGCAGCCCCAGCATTTT
>.|TRBJ1-2|TRBV6-5|TRBD1
CASSYSGTGHGYTF
TGTGCCAGCAGTTACTCCGGGACAGGGCATGGCTACACCTTC
>.|TRBJ2-1|TRBV2|.
CASSDPSFYNEQFF
TGTGCCAGCAGTGACCCTAGTTTCTACAATGAGCAGTTCTTC
>.|TRBJ2-2|TRBV19|TRBD2
CASSPGRGLAGGVGSRELFF
TGTGCCAGTAGTCCCGGTAGGGGGCTAGCGGGAGGGGTCGGGAGCCGGGAGCTGTTTTTT
>.|TRBJ1-3|TRBV6-1|.
CASSEGSHSGNTIYF
TGTGCCAGCAGTGAAGGTAGTCACTCTGGAAACACCATATATTTT
>.|TRBJ1-5|TRBV7-9|.
CASSPITVNQPQHF
TGTGCCAGCAGCCCCATTACAGTTAATCAGCCCCAGCATTTT
>.|TRBJ2-7|TRBV11-2|.
CASSLAGTYEQYF
TGTGCCAGCAGCTTAGCAGGGACCTACGAGCAGTACTTC
>.|TRBJ1-1|TRBV19|TRBD1
CASSILRDSRMNTEAFF
TGTGCCAGTAGTATACTCCGGGACAGTAGAATGAACACTGAAGCTTTCTTT
>.|TRBJ1-1|TRBV7-3|.
CASSLQGPNTEAFF
TGTGCCAGCAGCTTACAGGGGCCGAACACTGAAGCTTTCTTT
>.|TRBJ1-6|TRBV7-9|.
CASSLASGRGGSPLHF
TGTGCCAGCAGCTTAGCGTCGGGGAGAGGTGGCTCACCCCTCCACTTT
>.|TRBJ1-5|TRBV5-6|.
CASSLEGGDQPQHF
TGTGCCAGCAGCTTGGAAGGAGGCGATCAGCCCCAGCATTTT
>.|TRBJ2-7|TRBV2|.
CASSDFVGDEQYF
TGTGCCAGCAGTGACTTCGTAGGGGACGAGCAGTACTTC
>.|TRBJ2-7|TRBV19|.
CASSSYGSLYEQYF
TGTGCCAGTAGTTCTTACGGGAGCCTCTACGAGCAGTACTTC
>.|TRBJ1-1|TRBV4-2|TRBD1
CASSPGTGGTNTEAFF
TGTGCCAGCAGCCCCGGGACAGGGGGGACGAACACTGAAGCTTTCTTT
>.|TRBJ2-3|TRBV5-1|.
CASSGGVTDTQYF
TGCGCCAGCAGCGGCGGGGTCACAGATACGCAGTATTTT
>.|TRBJ2-3|TRBV4-3|TRBD1
CASSHDGTGGSTDTQYF
TGCGCCAGCAGCCATGATGGGACAGGGGGCTCGACAGATACGCAGTATTTT
>.|TRBJ1-2|TRBV18|.
CASSPGGNYGYTF
TGTGCCAGCTCCCCTGGGGGGAACTATGGCTACACCTTC
>.|TRBJ1-3|TRBV6-5|.
CASGADSGNTIYF
TGTGCCAGTGGGGCAGACTCTGGAAACACCATATATTTT
>.|TRBJ2-7|TRBV5-1|.
CASSSRGEQYF
TGCGCCAGCAGCTCCAGGGGAGAGCAGTACTTC
>.|TRBJ2-7|TRBV27|.
CASSFAPPGNPWEQYF
TGTGCCAGCAGTTTCGCCCCGCCAGGGAACCCCTGGGAGCAGTACTTC
>.|TRBJ2-5|TRBV6-1|TRBD2
CASSEALRGGGRRITQYF
TGTGCCAGCAGTGAAGCGCTTCGGGGGGGAGGCAGGCGGATAACCCAGTACTTC
>.|TRBJ2-1|TRBV19|TRBD2
CASQAGGYNEQFF
TGTGCCAGTCAAGCGGGAGGGTACAATGAGCAGTTCTTC
>.|TRBJ1-1|TRBV4-2|TRBD1
CASSRDREVNTEAFF
TGTGCCAGCAGCCGGGACAGGGAGGTGAACACTGAAGCTTTCTTT
>.|TRBJ2-3|TRBV5-4|TRBD2
CASSPGLAGVGTDTQYF
TGTGCCAGCAGCCCTGGACTAGCGGGGGTAGGCACAGATACGCAGTATTTT
>.|TRBJ2-5|TRBV19|TRBD2
CASSWGGDKAAQYF
TGTGCCAGTAGTTGGGGGGGAGACAAGGCGGCCCAGTACTTC
>.|TRBJ2-7|TRBV7-9|TRBD1
CASSSDRGAYEQYF
TGTGCCAGCAGCTCCGACAGGGGTGCTTACGAGCAGTACTTC
>.|TRBJ2-7|TRBV19|.
CASTSGYSYEQYF
TGTGCCAGCACAAGCGGATACTCCTACGAGCAGTACTTC
>.|TRBJ1-5|TRBV27|.
CASSLPGVNQPQHF
TGTGCCAGCAGTTTACCAGGGGTCAATCAGCCCCAGCATTTT
>.|TRBJ2-1|TRBV4-2|.
CASSQDQLGRDALF
TGTGCCAGCAGCCAAGATCAACTTGGGCGGGATGCCCTCTTC
>.|TRBJ1-1|TRBV19|TRBD1
CASTATGVHTEAFF
TGTGCCAGTACCGCCACAGGGGTACACACTGAAGCTTTCTTT
>.|TRBJ2-3|TRBV30|TRBD2
CAWRKLAGTQYF
TGTGCCTGGAGAAAACTAGCGGGTACGCAGTATTTT
>.|TRBJ2-7|TRBV4-3|TRBD2
CASSQGEGGPYEQYF
TGCGCCAGCAGCCAAGGGGAGGGAGGGCCCTACGAGCAGTACTTC
>.|TRBJ1-5|TRBV27|.
CASSPSVDRRRNQPQHF
TGTGCCAGCAGCCCCTCCGTCGACAGACGTCGCAATCAGCCCCAGCATTTT
>.|TRBJ1-1|TRBV7-6|TRBD1
CASSSGQEMNTEAFF
TGTGCCAGCAGCTCGGGACAGGAGATGAACACTGAAGCTTTCTTT
>.|TRBJ1-1|TRBV6-5|.
CASRLQGPSTEAFF
TGTGCCAGCAGGCTACAGGGACCCAGCACTGAAGCTTTCTTT
>.|TRBJ1-1|TRBV25-1|.
CASSVYTEAFF
TGTGCCAGCAGTGTCTACACTGAAGCTTTCTTT
>.|TRBJ1-2|TRBV5-1|.
CASSLDGGYTF
TGCGCCAGCAGCTTGGACGGTGGCTACACCTTC
>.|TRBJ1-5|TRBV30|.
CAWRRGNNQPQHF
TGTGCCTGGAGGCGTGGTAACAATCAGCCCCAGCATTTT
>.|TRBJ2-2|TRBV11-2|TRBD2
CASSSGGLAVTGELFF
TGTGCCAGCAGCTCGGGGGGACTAGCTGTGACCGGGGAGCTGTTTTTT
>.|TRBJ1-4|TRBV7-9|.
CASPQEGKLFF
TGTGCCAGCCCCCAGGAGGGAAAACTGTTTTTT
>.|TRBJ1-4|TRBV18|TRBD1
CASSLTGTGNEKLFF
TGTGCCAGCTCACTGACGGGGACAGGGAACGAAAAACTGTTTTTT